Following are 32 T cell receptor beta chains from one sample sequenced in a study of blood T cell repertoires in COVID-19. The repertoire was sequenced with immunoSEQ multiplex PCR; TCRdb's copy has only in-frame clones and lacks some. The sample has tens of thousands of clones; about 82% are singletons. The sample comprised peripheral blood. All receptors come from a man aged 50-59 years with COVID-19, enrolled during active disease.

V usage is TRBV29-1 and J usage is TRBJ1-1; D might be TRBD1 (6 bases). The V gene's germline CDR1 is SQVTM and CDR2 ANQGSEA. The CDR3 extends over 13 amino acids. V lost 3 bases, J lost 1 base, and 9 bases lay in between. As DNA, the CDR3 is TGCAGCGTTGATGGGGGCTCGAACACTGAAGCTTTCTTT. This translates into CSVDGGSNTEAFF.

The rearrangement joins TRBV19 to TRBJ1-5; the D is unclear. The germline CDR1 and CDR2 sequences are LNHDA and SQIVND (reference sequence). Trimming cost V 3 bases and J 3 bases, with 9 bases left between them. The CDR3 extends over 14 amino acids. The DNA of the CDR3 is TGTGCCAGTAGTATTGGAGGATTCAATCAGCCCCAGCATTTT. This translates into CASSIGGFNQPQHF.

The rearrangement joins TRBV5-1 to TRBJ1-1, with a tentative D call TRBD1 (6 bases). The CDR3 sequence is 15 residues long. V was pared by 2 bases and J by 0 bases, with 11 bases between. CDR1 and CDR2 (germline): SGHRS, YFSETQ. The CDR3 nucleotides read TGCGCCAGCAGCTTTACGACAGGAATGAACACTGAAGCTTTCTTT. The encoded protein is CASSFTTGMNTEAFF.

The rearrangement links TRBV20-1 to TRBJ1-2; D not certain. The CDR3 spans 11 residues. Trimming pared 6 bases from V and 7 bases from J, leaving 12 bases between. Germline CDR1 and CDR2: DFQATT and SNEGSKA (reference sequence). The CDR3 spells CSASPTGGYTF. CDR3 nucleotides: TGCAGTGCCAGCCCGACGGGTGGCTACACCTTC.

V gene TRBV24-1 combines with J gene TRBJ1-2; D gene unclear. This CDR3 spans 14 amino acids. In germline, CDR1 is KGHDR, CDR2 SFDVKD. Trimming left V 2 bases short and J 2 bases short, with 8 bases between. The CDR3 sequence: CATSDSAGNYGYTF. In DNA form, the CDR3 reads TGTGCCACCAGTGATTCCGCGGGAAACTATGGCTACACCTTC.

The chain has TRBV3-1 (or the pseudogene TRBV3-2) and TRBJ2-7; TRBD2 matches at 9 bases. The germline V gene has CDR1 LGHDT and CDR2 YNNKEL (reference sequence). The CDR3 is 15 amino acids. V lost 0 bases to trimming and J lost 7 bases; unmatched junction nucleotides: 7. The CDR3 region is CASSQERAGGQEQYF. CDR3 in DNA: TGTGCCAGCAGCCAAGAGAGGGCGGGAGGGCAGGAGCAGTACTTC.

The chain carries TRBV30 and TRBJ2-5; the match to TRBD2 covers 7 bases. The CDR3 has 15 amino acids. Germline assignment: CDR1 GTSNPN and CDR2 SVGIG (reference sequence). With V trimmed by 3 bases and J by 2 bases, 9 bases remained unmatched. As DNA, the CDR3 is TGTGCCTGGAGCCTAGCGGATCCCGGACAAGAGACCCAGTACTTC. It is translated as CAWSLADPGQETQYF.

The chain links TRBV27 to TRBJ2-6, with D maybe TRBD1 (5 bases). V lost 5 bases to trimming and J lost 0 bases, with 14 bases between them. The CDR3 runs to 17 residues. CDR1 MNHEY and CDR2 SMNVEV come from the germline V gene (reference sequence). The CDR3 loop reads CASSLQVSSSGANVLTF. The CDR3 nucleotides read TGTGCCAGCAGTCTACAGGTTTCTAGCTCTGGGGCCAACGTCCTGACTTTC. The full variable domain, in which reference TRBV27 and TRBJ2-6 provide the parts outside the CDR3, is EAQVTQNPRYLITVTGKKLTVTCSQNMNHEYMSWYRQDPGLGLRQIYYSMNVEVTDKGDVPEGYKVSRKEKRNFPLILESPSPNQTSLYFCASSLQVSSSGANVLTFGAGSRLTVL.

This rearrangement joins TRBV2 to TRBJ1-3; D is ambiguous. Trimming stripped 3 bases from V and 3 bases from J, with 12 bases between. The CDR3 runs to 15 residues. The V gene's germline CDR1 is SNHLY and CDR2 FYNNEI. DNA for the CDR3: TGTGCCAGCAGTGACCCGCGAGGGTATGGAAACACCATATATTTT. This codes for CASSDPRGYGNTIYF.

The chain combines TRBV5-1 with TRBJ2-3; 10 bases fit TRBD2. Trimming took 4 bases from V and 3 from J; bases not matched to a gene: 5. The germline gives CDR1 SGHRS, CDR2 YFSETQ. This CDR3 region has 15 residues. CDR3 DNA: TGCGCCAGCAGCCTGCTAGCGGGAGAAACAGATACGCAGTATTTT. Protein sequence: CASSLLAGETDTQYF.

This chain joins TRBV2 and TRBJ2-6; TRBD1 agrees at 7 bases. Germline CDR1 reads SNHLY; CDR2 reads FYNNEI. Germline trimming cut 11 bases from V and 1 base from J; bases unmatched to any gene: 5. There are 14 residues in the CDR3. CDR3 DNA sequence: TGTGCCGGCCAGACAGGGTCTGGGGCCAACGTCCTGACTTTC. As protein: CAGQTGSGANVLTF.

CDR3 protein: CSAQREGRQNIQYF. In nucleotides, the CDR3 is TGCAGCGCCCAGAGGGAGGGGCGCCAAAACATTCAGTACTTC. This chain connects TRBV29-1 to TRBJ2-4; 7 bases match TRBD2. This CDR3 region has 14 residues. Per the germline V gene, CDR1 is SQVTM and CDR2 is ANQGSEA. Trimming removed 7 bases from V and 5 bases from J; junction bases left unmatched: 11.

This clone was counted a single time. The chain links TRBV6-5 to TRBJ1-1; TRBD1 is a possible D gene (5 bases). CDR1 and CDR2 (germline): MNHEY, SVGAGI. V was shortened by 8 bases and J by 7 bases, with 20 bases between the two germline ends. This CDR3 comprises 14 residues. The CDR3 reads CASGQGATGLEAFF. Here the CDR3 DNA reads TGTGCCAGCGGACAAGGTGCCACGGGACTTGAAGCTTTCTTT.

CDR3 in DNA: TGTGCCAGCAGTGGACAGCCTCAATTCTCTGGGGCCAACGTCCTGACTTTC. Its protein product is CASSGQPQFSGANVLTF. The chain joins TRBV2 to TRBJ2-6, with D possibly being TRBD1 (5 bases). The germline V gene encodes CDR1 SNHLY and CDR2 FYNNEI. The CDR3 contains 17 residues. The V and J ends lost 4 bases and 0 bases respectively, with 13 bases between them.

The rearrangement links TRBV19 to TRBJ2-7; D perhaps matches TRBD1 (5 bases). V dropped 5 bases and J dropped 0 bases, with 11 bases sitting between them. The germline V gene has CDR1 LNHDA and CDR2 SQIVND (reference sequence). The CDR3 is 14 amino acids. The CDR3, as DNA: TGTGCCAGTAGTCGTCGACAGAGCTCCTACGAGCAGTACTTC. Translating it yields CASSRRQSSYEQYF.

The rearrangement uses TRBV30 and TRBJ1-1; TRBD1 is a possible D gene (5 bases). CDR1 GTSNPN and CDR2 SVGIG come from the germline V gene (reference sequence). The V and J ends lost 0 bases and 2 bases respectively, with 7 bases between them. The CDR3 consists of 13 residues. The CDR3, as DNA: TGTGCCTGGAGTGTACAGGTCAACACTGAAGCTTTCTTT. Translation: CAWSVQVNTEAFF.

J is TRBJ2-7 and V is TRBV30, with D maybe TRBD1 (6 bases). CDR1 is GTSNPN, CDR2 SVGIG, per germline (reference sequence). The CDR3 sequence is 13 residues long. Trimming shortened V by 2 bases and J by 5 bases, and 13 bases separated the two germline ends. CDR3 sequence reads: CAWSTGQFDEQYF. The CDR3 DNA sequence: TGTGCCTGGAGTACGGGACAATTTGACGAGCAGTACTTC.

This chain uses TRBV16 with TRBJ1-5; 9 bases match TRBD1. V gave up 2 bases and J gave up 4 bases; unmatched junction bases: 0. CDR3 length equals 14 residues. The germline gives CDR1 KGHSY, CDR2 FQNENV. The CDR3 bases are TGTGCCAGCAGCCAAGGGACAGGGAATCAGCCCCAGCATTTT. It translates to CASSQGTGNQPQHF. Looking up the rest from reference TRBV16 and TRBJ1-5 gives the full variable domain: GEEVAQTPKHLVRGEGQKAKLYCAPIKGHSYVFWYQQVLKNEFKFLISFQNENVFDETGMPKERFSAKCLPNSPCSLEIQATKLEDSAVYFCASSQGTGNQPQHFGDGTRLSIL.

In DNA, the CDR3 is TGTGCCAGCGCGGAGCGGGAGGCCTCGAATACGCAGTATTTT. It is translated as CASAEREASNTQYF. The rearrangement links TRBV6-5 to TRBJ2-3; 9 bases are a match to TRBD2. CDR3 length equals 14 residues. The J segment lost 7 bases and the V segment lost 8 bases, leaving 10 bases of the junction unmatched. Germline-derived CDR1 and CDR2 are MNHEY and SVGAGI.

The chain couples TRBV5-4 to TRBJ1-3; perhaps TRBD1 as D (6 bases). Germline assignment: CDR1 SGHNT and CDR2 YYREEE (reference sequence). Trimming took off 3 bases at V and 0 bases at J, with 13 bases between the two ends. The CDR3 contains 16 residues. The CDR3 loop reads CASSYGGRTSGNTIYF. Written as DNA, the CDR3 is TGTGCCAGCAGCTATGGGGGCCGAACCTCTGGAAACACCATATATTTT.

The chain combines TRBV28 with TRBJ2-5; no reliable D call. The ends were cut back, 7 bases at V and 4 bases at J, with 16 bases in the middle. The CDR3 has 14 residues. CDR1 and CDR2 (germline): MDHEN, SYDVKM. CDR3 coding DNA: TGTGCCAGCATCCCTTCGACTGGTTCAGAGACCCAGTACTTC. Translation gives CASIPSTGSETQYF.

The CDR3 loop reads CASSTRGASTDTQYF. The CDR3 DNA follows: TGTGCCAGTAGTACCCGGGGAGCCAGCACAGATACGCAGTATTTT. J is TRBJ2-3 and V is TRBV19; D might be TRBD2 (5 bases). V lost 4 bases and J lost 0, with 11 bases in between. The germline V gene encodes CDR1 LNHDA and CDR2 SQIVND (reference sequence). This CDR3 contains 15 residues. The entire variable domain, with the rest obtained from reference TRBV19 and TRBJ2-3, is as follows: DGGITQSPKYLFRKEGQNVTLSCEQNLNHDAMYWYRQDPGQGLRLIYYSQIVNDFQKGDIAEGYSVSREKKESFPLTVTSAQKNPTAFYLCASSTRGASTDTQYFGPGTRLTVL.

The CDR3 spells CASSGRGGEQFF. In DNA, the CDR3 is TGTGCCAGCAGCGGCAGGGGTGGTGAGCAGTTCTTC. This sequence joins TRBV7-6 and TRBJ2-1; D is possibly TRBD1 (6 bases). Trimming took 5 bases from V and 9 from J, leaving 11 bases between them. The CDR3 has 12 residues. In germline, CDR1 is SGHVS, CDR2 FNYEAQ.

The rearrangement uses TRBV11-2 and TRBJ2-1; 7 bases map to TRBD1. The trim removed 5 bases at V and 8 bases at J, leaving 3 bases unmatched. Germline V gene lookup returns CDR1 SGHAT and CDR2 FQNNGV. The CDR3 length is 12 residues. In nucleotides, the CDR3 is TGTGCCAGCAGCAACAGGGGACATGAGCAGTTCTTC. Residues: CASSNRGHEQFF.

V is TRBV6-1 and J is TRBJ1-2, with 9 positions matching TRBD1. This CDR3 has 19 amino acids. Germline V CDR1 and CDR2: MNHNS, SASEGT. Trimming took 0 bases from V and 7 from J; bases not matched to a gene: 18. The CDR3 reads CASSEASPGTGLRSIGYTF. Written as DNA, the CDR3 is TGTGCCAGCAGTGAAGCGTCCCCCGGGACAGGGCTTCGTTCGATTGGCTACACCTTC.

The CDR3 DNA reads as TGTGCCAGCAGCCCGAGGGACAGCTATAATTCACCCCTCCACTTT. Translating gives CASSPRDSYNSPLHF. This chain connects TRBV9 to TRBJ1-6, with 7 bases lining up with TRBD1. CDR3 length: 15 amino acids. The junction had 4 bases not matched to a gene; V was cut back by 4 bases and J by 3 bases. CDR1 SGDLS and CDR2 YYNGEE come from the germline V gene.

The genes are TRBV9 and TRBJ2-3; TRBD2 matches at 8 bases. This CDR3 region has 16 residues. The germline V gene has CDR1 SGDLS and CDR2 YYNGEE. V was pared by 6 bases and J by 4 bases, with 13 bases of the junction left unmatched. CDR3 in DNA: TGTGCCAGCACCTTAGGGAGTAGCGGGATGTCAGATACGCAGTATTTT. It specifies CASTLGSSGMSDTQYF.

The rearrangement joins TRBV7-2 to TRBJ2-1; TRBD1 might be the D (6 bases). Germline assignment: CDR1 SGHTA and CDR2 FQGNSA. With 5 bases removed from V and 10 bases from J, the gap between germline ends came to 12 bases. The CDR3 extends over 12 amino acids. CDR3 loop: CASSPQGHEQFF. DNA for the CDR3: TGTGCCAGCAGCCCGCAGGGACACGAGCAGTTCTTC.

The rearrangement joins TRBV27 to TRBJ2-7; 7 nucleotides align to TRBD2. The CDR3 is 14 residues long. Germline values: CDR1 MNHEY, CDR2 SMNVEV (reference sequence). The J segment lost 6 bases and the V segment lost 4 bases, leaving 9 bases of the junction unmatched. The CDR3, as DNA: TGTGCCAGCAGTTGGGGAGGGCTACCGGGCGAGCAGTACTTC. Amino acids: CASSWGGLPGEQYF.

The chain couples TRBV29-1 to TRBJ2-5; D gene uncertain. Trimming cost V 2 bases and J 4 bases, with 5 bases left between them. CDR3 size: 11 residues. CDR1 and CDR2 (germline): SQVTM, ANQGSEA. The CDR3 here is CSVERGETQYF. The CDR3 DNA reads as TGCAGCGTTGAAAGAGGAGAGACCCAGTACTTC. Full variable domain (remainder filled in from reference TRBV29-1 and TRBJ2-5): SAVISQKPSRDICQRGTSLTIQCQVDSQVTMMFWYRQQPGQSLTLIATANQGSEATYESGFVIDKFPISRPNLTFSTLTVSNMSPEDSSIYLCSVERGETQYFGPGTRLLVL.

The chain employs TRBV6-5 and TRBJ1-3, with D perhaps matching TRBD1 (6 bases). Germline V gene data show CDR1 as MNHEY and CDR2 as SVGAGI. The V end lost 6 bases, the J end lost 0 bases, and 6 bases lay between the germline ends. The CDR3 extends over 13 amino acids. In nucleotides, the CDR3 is TGTGCCAGCAGGGACAGCTCTGGAAACACCATATATTTT. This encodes CASRDSSGNTIYF.

CDR3 residues: CACRRGGNVVGEAFF. The CDR3 nucleotides read TGTGCCTGCCGCCGGGGGGGGAACGTTGTGGGTGAAGCTTTCTTT. The chain uses TRBV6-5 and TRBJ1-1, with D possibly being TRBD1 (5 bases). The V gene lost 11 bases and the J gene lost 7 bases, with 26 bases spanning the gap. Germline assignment: CDR1 MNHEY and CDR2 SVGAGI. There are 15 residues in the CDR3.